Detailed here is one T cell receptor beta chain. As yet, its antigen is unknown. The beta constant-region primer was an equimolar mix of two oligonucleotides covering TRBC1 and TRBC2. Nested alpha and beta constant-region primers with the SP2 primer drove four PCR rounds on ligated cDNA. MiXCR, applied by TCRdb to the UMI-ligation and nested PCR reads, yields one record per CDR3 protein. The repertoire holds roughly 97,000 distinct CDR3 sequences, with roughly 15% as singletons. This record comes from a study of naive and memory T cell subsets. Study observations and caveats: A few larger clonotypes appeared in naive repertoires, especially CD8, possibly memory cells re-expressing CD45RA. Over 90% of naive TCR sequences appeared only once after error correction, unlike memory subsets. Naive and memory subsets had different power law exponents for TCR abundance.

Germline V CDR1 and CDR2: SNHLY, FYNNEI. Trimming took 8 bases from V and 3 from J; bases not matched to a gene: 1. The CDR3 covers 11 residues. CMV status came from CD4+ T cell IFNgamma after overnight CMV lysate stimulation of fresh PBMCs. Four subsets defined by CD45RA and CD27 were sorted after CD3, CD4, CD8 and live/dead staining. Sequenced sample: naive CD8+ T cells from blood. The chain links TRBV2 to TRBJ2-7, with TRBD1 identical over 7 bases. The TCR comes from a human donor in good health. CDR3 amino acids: CASYRGYEQYF. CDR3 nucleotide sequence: TGTGCCAGCTACAGGGGCTACGAGCAGTACTTC.